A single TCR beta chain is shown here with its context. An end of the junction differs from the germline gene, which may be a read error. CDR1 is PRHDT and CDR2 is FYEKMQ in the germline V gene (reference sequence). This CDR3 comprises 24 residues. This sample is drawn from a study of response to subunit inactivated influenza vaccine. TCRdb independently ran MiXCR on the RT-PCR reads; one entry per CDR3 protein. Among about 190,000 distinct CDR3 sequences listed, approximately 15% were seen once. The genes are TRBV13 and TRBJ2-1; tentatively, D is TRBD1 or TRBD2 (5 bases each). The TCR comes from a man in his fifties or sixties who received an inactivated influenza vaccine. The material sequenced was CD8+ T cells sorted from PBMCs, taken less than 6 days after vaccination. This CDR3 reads CASSLGPRAPIDIVGSTPYNEQFF. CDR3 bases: TGTGCCAGCAGTTTAGGACCCAGGGCCCCAATTGACATTGTGGGGAGCACCCCCTACAATGAGCAGTTCTTC.